This TCR beta chain derives from a study of tumor-infiltrating lymphocytes in oesophageal squamous cell carcinoma. TCRdb reanalysed the PCR reads using MiXCR and keeps one entry per CDR3 protein. The repertoire holds approximately 13,000 distinct CDR3 sequences, with about 55% as singletons. This clonotype was seen a few times. The CDR3 length is 15 residues. Germline V lookup: CDR1 SGHVS, CDR2 FQNEAQ. The receptor was isolated from a female donor with esophageal squamous cell carcinoma. The V gene is TRBV7-8, the J gene TRBJ2-1; 7 bases agree with TRBD1. The end of the DNA aligns better with TRBJ2-7, so the J call may be wrong. Material for sequencing was esophageal tumor tissue. CDR3 in amino acids: CASIEAGTAYYEQYF. CDR3 in DNA: TGTGCCAGCATCGAAGCCGGGACAGCCTACTACGAGCAGTACTTC.